Described below is a single TCR beta chain sequence and its context. The method was immunoSEQ multiplex PCR; TCRdb's version includes in-frame clones alone and lacks a portion of them. The sample lists about 100,000 clones; around 86% were seen once. These data originate in a study of blood T cell repertoires in COVID-19. Whole-study context: Italy, Spain and the United States were the sources of the convalescent and acute COVID-19 samples. T cells, B-cell-depleted T cells, or PBMCs provided the cDNA or gDNA that served as material.

CDR3 length equals 15 residues. Germline CDR1 SGHNT, CDR2 YYREEE (reference sequence). V gave up 0 bases and J gave up 3 bases; unmatched junction bases: 1. This rearrangement joins TRBV5-4 to TRBJ2-3; TRBD2 aligns across 10 bases. This receptor was obtained from a man aged 60-69 years with acute or convalescent COVID-19. The sample consisted of peripheral blood. Here the CDR3 reads CASSLGGLATDTQYF. The CDR3 DNA sequence: TGTGCCAGCAGCTTGGGGGGACTAGCGACAGATACGCAGTATTTT.